These 28 T cell receptor beta chains were all obtained from the same sample, sequenced in a study of blood T cell repertoires in COVID-19. Data came from immunoSEQ multiplex PCR; TCRdb stores just in-frame clones and leaves some out. The table includes roughly 13,000 clones, about three quarters detected once. Input material: peripheral blood. The receptors stem from a man aged 70 or older with acute or convalescent COVID-19.

This clone was found a few times. The chain is built from TRBV3-1 (or the pseudogene TRBV3-2) and TRBJ2-1; the match to TRBD2 covers 10 bases. Germline V gene sequence: CDR1 LGHDT, CDR2 YNNKEL (reference sequence). J was trimmed by 7 bases and V by 2 bases; bases with no gene match: 5. This CDR3 has 15 residues. CDR3 nucleotides: TGTGCCAGCAGCCAAACTAGCGGGGTGTCTAATGAGCAGTTCTTC. Protein sequence: CASSQTSGVSNEQFF.

The chain joins TRBV5-1 to TRBJ2-7, with TRBD2 matching 8 bases. Germline V gives CDR1 SGHRS, CDR2 YFSETQ. With 7 bases clipped from V and 1 base from J, the junction kept 7 bases outside the gene matches. This CDR3 region has 14 residues. The CDR3 here is CASSAGTSSYEQYF. The CDR3 DNA reads TGCGCCAGCTCCGCCGGGACTAGTTCCTACGAGCAGTACTTC.

This chain connects TRBV6-1 to TRBJ2-7; D possibly corresponds to TRBD1 (5 bases). Trimming removed 2 bases at V and 0 bases at J, with 14 bases between. Germline lookup yields CDR1 MNHNS and CDR2 SASEGT. CDR3 length equals 16 residues. CDR3 loop: CASSERDSAFSYEQYF. Here the CDR3 DNA reads TGTGCCAGCAGTGAACGCGACAGCGCTTTCTCCTACGAGCAGTACTTC.

The V gene is TRBV3-1 (or the pseudogene TRBV3-2), the J gene TRBJ1-5, with no clear D. V lost 4 bases and J 9 bases, leaving 19 bases between the germline ends. Germline assignment: CDR1 LGHDT and CDR2 YNNKEL (reference sequence). CDR3 length: 15 amino acids. The chain's CDR3 is CASSPREFSPRPQHF. In nucleotides, the CDR3 is TGTGCCAGCAGCCCGAGGGAATTCTCCCCTCGGCCCCAGCATTTT.

The rearrangement links TRBV7-6 to TRBJ2-1, with 8 nucleotides matching TRBD2. J lost 4 bases, V lost 5 bases, and 13 bases had no gene match. The CDR3 consists of 17 residues. Germline values: CDR1 SGHVS, CDR2 FNYEAQ. CDR3 region: CASSRLDTSGRYNEQFF. In DNA form, the CDR3 reads TGTGCCAGCAGCCGATTAGACACTAGCGGAAGATACAATGAGCAGTTCTTC.

By share, this clone ranks as medium-sized. The genes are TRBV7-2 and TRBJ2-1; 7 nucleotides align to TRBD1. CDR3 size: 13 residues. Looked up from germline, CDR1 is SGHTA and CDR2 is FQGNSA. Germline trimming cut 1 base from V and 9 bases from J; bases unmatched to any gene: 3. In nucleotides, the CDR3 is TGTGCCAGCAGCTTAGAAACAGGGGTTGAGCAGTTCTTC. Amino acids: CASSLETGVEQFF.

V and J are TRBV28 and TRBJ1-2; D is unclear. The V end lost 4 bases, the J end lost 3 bases, and 3 bases lay between the germline ends. Germline V lookup: CDR1 MDHEN, CDR2 SYDVKM. The CDR3 has 11 residues. The CDR3 protein is CASSSYYGYTF. In DNA, the CDR3 is TGTGCCAGCAGTTCATACTATGGCTACACCTTC.

This chain connects TRBV6-5 to TRBJ1-1; no definite D call. Trimming left V 8 bases short and J 6 bases short, with 10 bases between. The CDR3 contains 11 residues. The germline gives CDR1 MNHEY, CDR2 SVGAGI. The CDR3: CASRHEAEAFF. The CDR3 bases are TGTGCCAGCCGGCACGAGGCTGAAGCTTTCTTT.

V usage is TRBV28 and J usage is TRBJ1-2; 8 bases are a match to TRBD1. CDR3 length equals 20 residues. V was clipped by 2 bases and J by 5 bases; unmatched bases: 22. Germline CDR1 reads MDHEN; CDR2 reads SYDVKM. The CDR3 DNA reads as TGTGCCAGCAGTTTAACAGTCGCCGTGTCCGGGACAGGCCTAATTTATGGCTACACCTTC. Protein product: CASSLTVAVSGTGLIYGYTF.

V is TRBV5-1 and J is TRBJ1-1; TRBD1 matches 10 bases. Germline CDR1 and CDR2: SGHRS and YFSETQ. The CDR3 has 14 amino acids. The V segment lost 4 bases and the J segment 7 bases; nucleotides outside the gene matches: 7. The CDR3 DNA reads as TGCGCCAGCAGCCTGGACAGGGGGTCTTTTGAAGCTTTCTTT. Translation: CASSLDRGSFEAFF.

The rearrangement uses TRBV28 and TRBJ1-4; 9 bases fit TRBD1. This CDR3 contains 14 residues. V was pared by 4 bases and J by 5 bases, with 2 bases of the junction left unmatched. Germline V gene data show CDR1 as MDHEN and CDR2 as SYDVKM. The CDR3 nucleotides read TGTGCCAGCAGTTCGGGACAGGGAAATGAAAAACTGTTTTTT. Protein sequence: CASSSGQGNEKLFF.

The J gene is TRBJ1-2, the V gene TRBV19, with D hard to call. CDR3 length: 20 residues. The germline V gene encodes CDR1 LNHDA and CDR2 SQIVND (reference sequence). Deletions cut 4 bases from V and 6 bases from J, with 33 bases between. The CDR3 nucleotides are TGTGCCAGTAGTAGTAGTAGGCGATCGCCACTACACCAGCGGAGCGATGGCTACACCTTC. It encodes CASSSSRRSPLHQRSDGYTF.

This chain joins TRBV3-1 (or the pseudogene TRBV3-2) and TRBJ1-1; 9 bases align to TRBD1. Trimming took 6 bases from V and 1 from J; bases not matched to a gene: 3. The germline gives CDR1 LGHDT, CDR2 YNNKEL (reference sequence). The CDR3 is 14 amino acids. CDR3 in amino acids: CASRRGQGNTEAFF. Written as DNA, the CDR3 is TGTGCCAGCAGGAGGGGACAGGGGAACACTGAAGCTTTCTTT.

J is TRBJ2-1 and V is TRBV7-2; maybe TRBD1 (6 bases). The CDR3 consists of 12 residues. Per germline, CDR1 SGHTA and CDR2 FQGNSA. V lost 5 bases to trimming and J lost 8 bases, with 10 bases between them. CDR3 DNA: TGTGCCAGCAGCCTTACAGGGTATGAGCAGTTCTTC. It encodes CASSLTGYEQFF.

The chain couples TRBV7-2 to TRBJ1-5; D might be TRBD1 (5 bases). V gave up 5 bases and J gave up 2 bases, with 13 bases separating them. Looked up from germline, CDR1 is SGHTA and CDR2 is FQGNSA. CDR3 length: 15 residues. The CDR3 protein is CASSLAGRGNQPQHF. CDR3 nucleotides: TGTGCCAGCAGCCTCGCGGGGCGCGGCAATCAGCCCCAGCATTTT.

The rearrangement uses TRBV5-4 and TRBJ1-1, with a weak D call TRBD1 (6 bases). V gave up 5 bases and J gave up 4 bases, with 18 bases separating them. Germline CDR1 reads SGHNT; CDR2 reads YYREEE (reference sequence). The CDR3 is 15 residues long. CDR3 nucleotides: TGTGCCAGCAGGGCGGACAGATCCGTGAGCACTGAAGCTTTCTTT. Residues: CASRADRSVSTEAFF.

This chain links TRBV4-3 with TRBJ1-1, with 7 bases matching TRBD1. This CDR3 spans 15 amino acids. V dropped 2 bases and J dropped 5; count of bases not matched to a gene: 8. CDR1 and CDR2 (germline): LGHNA, YSLEER. CDR3 sequence (DNA): TGCGCCAGCAGCCAATTGACAGCAGGGGGGACTGAAGCTTTCTTT. Encoded protein: CASSQLTAGGTEAFF.

The rearrangement links TRBV28 to TRBJ2-1; 7 nucleotides align to TRBD1. Trimming cost V 1 base and J 9 bases; bases outside gene matches: 0. This CDR3 has 12 amino acids. Looked up from germline, CDR1 is MDHEN and CDR2 is SYDVKM. The CDR3 loop is CASSLSGGEQFF. As DNA, the CDR3 is TGTGCCAGCAGTTTATCAGGGGGTGAGCAGTTCTTC.

This clone was detected only a few times. CDR3 DNA: TGTGCCAGCAGCTTTATACAGCAGCCCGAGCAGTACTTC. Its protein is CASSFIQQPEQYF. This chain joins TRBV7-9 and TRBJ2-7; no firm D call. The CDR3 length is 13 residues. Germline V lookup: CDR1 SEHNR, CDR2 FQNEAQ (reference sequence). With 3 bases removed from V and 6 bases from J, the gap between germline ends came to 12 bases.

The chain has TRBV24-1 and TRBJ2-3; 7 bases map to TRBD1. Germline lookup yields CDR1 KGHDR and CDR2 SFDVKD. Trimming removed 7 bases from V and 0 bases from J; junction bases left unmatched: 3. This CDR3 is 14 amino acids long. The CDR3 loop reads CATSATGSTDTQYF. CDR3 nucleotides: TGTGCCACCAGCGCGACAGGGAGCACAGATACGCAGTATTTT.

This chain uses TRBV12-3 or TRBV12-4 with TRBJ1-1, with TRBD1 identical over 8 bases. J lost 8 bases, V lost 5 bases, and 4 bases had no gene match. The CDR3 sequence is 12 residues long. CDR3 sequence (DNA): TGTGCCAGCAGTCTGAGGACAGGGGAAGCTTTCTTT. It codes for CASSLRTGEAFF.

V is TRBV27 and J is TRBJ1-1; 8 nucleotides line up with TRBD1. CDR1 is MNHEY and CDR2 is SMNVEV in the germline V gene (reference sequence). The V and J ends lost 8 bases and 0 bases, in that order; junction bases with no gene match: 2. The CDR3 spans 13 residues. CDR3: CASGTGLNTEAFF. DNA for the CDR3: TGTGCCAGCGGGACAGGCCTGAACACTGAAGCTTTCTTT.

The J gene is TRBJ1-3, the V gene TRBV5-1, with D possibly being TRBD1 (5 bases). Germline lookup yields CDR1 SGHRS and CDR2 YFSETQ. V gave up 4 bases and J gave up 0 bases, with 17 bases separating them. The CDR3 spans 17 residues. The CDR3: CASSGGTNRLSGNTIYF. The CDR3 nucleotides read TGCGCCAGCAGCGGGGGGACCAACCGGCTCTCTGGAAACACCATATATTTT.

The chain employs TRBV7-6 and TRBJ2-1, with TRBD2 identical over 7 bases. Looked up from germline, CDR1 is SGHVS and CDR2 is FNYEAQ. After removal of 1 base from V and 8 bases from J, the junction contained 14 bases not matched to a gene. The CDR3 runs to 17 residues. The CDR3 region is CASSLEGGTYYLYEQFF. CDR3 nucleotides: TGTGCCAGCAGCTTAGAGGGAGGGACCTACTACCTCTATGAGCAGTTCTTC.

V usage is TRBV29-1 and J usage is TRBJ1-1; the match to TRBD1 covers 10 bases. The CDR3 sequence is 15 residues long. V was clipped by 5 bases and J by 2 bases; unmatched bases: 8. CDR1 SQVTM and CDR2 ANQGSEA come from the germline V gene. The CDR3 nucleotides read TGCAGCGTTAGGAGACAGGGGGCTGGAAACACTGAAGCTTTCTTT. It encodes CSVRRQGAGNTEAFF.

This clone was found a few times. V gene TRBV7-2 combines with J gene TRBJ2-7; TRBD2 matches 7 bases. The CDR3 is 15 residues long. Germline V gene sequence: CDR1 SGHTA, CDR2 FQGNSA. J gave up 2 bases and V 4 bases, and 8 bases lay outside the gene matches. As DNA, the CDR3 is TGTGCCAGCAGCTGGCTAGCGGAGGGCACCTACGAGCAGTACTTC. This translates into CASSWLAEGTYEQYF. The entire variable domain, with the rest obtained from reference TRBV7-2 and TRBJ2-7, is as follows: GAGVSQSPSNKVTEKGKDVELRCDPISGHTALYWYRQSLGQGLEFLIYFQGNSAPDKSGLPSDRFSAERTGGSVSTLTIQRTQQEDSAVYLCASSWLAEGTYEQYFGPGTRLTVT.

The chain recombines TRBV27 with TRBJ2-1, with 10 bases matching TRBD2. This CDR3 region has 15 residues. Looked up from germline, CDR1 is MNHEY and CDR2 is SMNVEV (reference sequence). Trimming removed 6 bases from V and 3 bases from J; junction bases left unmatched: 5. CDR3 sequence: CASRRLAGDYNEQFF. The DNA of the CDR3 is TGTGCCAGCAGAAGGCTAGCGGGGGACTACAATGAGCAGTTCTTC.

By share of the sample, this clone is medium-sized. This chain uses TRBV19 with TRBJ2-5; 10 bases map to TRBD2. The CDR3 length is 15 residues. Germline loops: CDR1 LNHDA, CDR2 SQIVND (reference sequence). With V trimmed by 4 bases and J by 5 bases, 7 bases remained unmatched. The CDR3 nucleotides are TGTGCCAGTAGTACGACTAGCGGGTCCTATGAGACCCAGTACTTC. It specifies CASSTTSGSYETQYF.